Each of the 3 T cell receptor beta chains below was sequenced from the same sample in a study of T cells in Graves' hyperthyroidism and ophthalmopathy. TCR beta CDR3 regions were amplified from RNA. Carried out on the TCR CDR3, a first-round RT-PCR used the HTBI primer set. TCRdb re-analysed the multiplex PCR reads in MiXCR, keeping a single row per CDR3 protein. The sample includes some 490,000 distinct CDR3 sequences, 20% to 25% seen only once; the top ten take 49%. Specimen: blood. These receptors originate from a woman in her sixties or seventies with Graves' ophthalmopathy.

This clonotype turned up a few times. Here the CDR3 DNA reads TGTGCCAGCAGCTCTCCGGGACTCAAGAGGATTCAGTACTTC. This encodes CASSSPGLKRIQYF. This chain joins TRBV11-2 and TRBJ2-4, with D possibly TRBD2 on 6 matching bases. Germline V gives CDR1 SGHAT, CDR2 FQNNGV. Trimming stripped 4 bases from V and 10 bases from J, with 17 bases between. The CDR3 consists of 14 residues. Supplemented by reference TRBV11-2 and TRBJ2-4, the full variable domain reads EAGVAQSPRYKIIEKRQSVAFWCNPISGHATLYWYQQILGQGPKLLIQFQNNGVVDDSQLPKDRFSAERLKGVDSTLKIQPAKLEDSAVYLCASSSPGLKRIQYFGAGTRLSVL.

This clonotype showed up many times. The chain links TRBV20-1 to TRBJ2-7, with 7 positions matching TRBD1. Germline CDR1 reads DFQATT; CDR2 reads SNEGSKA (reference sequence). The CDR3 loop spans 14 amino acids. With V trimmed by 3 bases and J by 4 bases, 9 bases remained unmatched. DNA for the CDR3: TGCAGTGCTAGGTTAGGGGGCGATCCGTACGAGCAGTACTTC. This gives the protein CSARLGGDPYEQYF.

V usage is TRBV7-2 and J usage is TRBJ2-1; D is uncertain. The CDR3 has 14 residues. The ends were cut back, 1 base at V and 10 bases at J, with 14 bases in the middle. Per germline, CDR1 SGHTA and CDR2 FQGNSA. The CDR3 spells CASSLVPDQQEQFF. CDR3 sequence (DNA): TGTGCCAGCAGCTTAGTCCCGGACCAACAAGAGCAGTTCTTC. Complete variable domain (other parts from reference TRBV7-2 and TRBJ2-1): GAGVSQSPSNKVTEKGKDVELRCDPISGHTALYWYRQSLGQGLEFLIYFQGNSAPDKSGLPSDRFSAERTGGSVSTLTIQRTQQEDSAVYLCASSLVPDQQEQFFGPGTRLTVL.